The sequence of this TCR beta chain was determined in a study of a mutant IDH1 vaccine in newly diagnosed glioma. Study summary: Patients got radiotherapy, temozolomide, or both beforehand, and most got both.

From germline, CDR1 is MGHRA and CDR2 YSYEKL. V dropped 4 bases and J dropped 3 bases, with 13 bases sitting between them. The CDR3 length is 15 residues. Method: immunoSEQ multiplex PCR; TCRdb's copy keeps in-frame clones and lacks some. The profile shows about 34,000 clones, over 60% of them singletons. The time point was: baseline, week 1 (first vaccination visit). Treatment here: pre-vaccination baseline after standard-of-care therapy. The material was peripheral blood mononuclear cells (PBMCs), obtained from a glioma patient treated with radiotherapy, temozolomide or both. The TCR originated in a man aged 45-65 years with glioma. Some clones in this sample may be carry-over from other donors' samples. The V call is TRBV4-1, the J call TRBJ1-5; no firm D call. CDR3 amino acids: CASSPMELNNQPQHF. The CDR3, as DNA: TGCGCCAGCAGCCCCATGGAACTAAACAATCAGCCCCAGCATTTT.